The clone carrying this T cell receptor beta chain was observed once. Its specificity is not known. The sample originates from a study of vaccination effects on CD4 cells after COVID-19. Study-wide points: After vaccination of healthy people, only 1 of 255 vaccine-induced clones cross-reacted with common cold coronaviruses.

Sequencing was preceded by expansion of antigen-specific CD4+ T cells with viral peptide pools in the ViraFEST assay. Upon completion of 10 to 11 days in culture, CD4+ T cells were isolated. All participants had two doses of either the BNT162b2 or mRNA-1273 vaccine. Absence of prior SARS-CoV-2 infection characterized the vaccine recipients, who showed negative nucleocapsid antibodies. Between the trimmed V and J ends, which lost 4 bases and 5 bases, there was a span of 22 bases. CDR1 LGHDT and CDR2 YNNKEL come from the germline V gene (reference sequence). This CDR3 has 17 residues. Profiled with immunoSEQ multiplex PCR; TCRdb holds only in-frame clones, not every one. The table has about 28,000 clones, around 67% seen once.

This TCR came from a human donor who received a COVID-19 vaccine. The sequences come from CD4+ T cells from PBMCs cultured with HCoV-NL63 spike peptides, collected after COVID-19 vaccination. The chain links TRBV3-1 (or the pseudogene TRBV3-2) to TRBJ2-3, with D possibly matching TRBD1 (6 bases). CDR3 nucleotide sequence: TGTGCCAGCAGCCTAAAACTTAGAGGGGGTTTCGGAGATACGCAGTATTTT. This codes for CASSLKLRGGFGDTQYF.